Below are 22 T cell receptor beta chains sequenced from a single sample in a study of identical twins. TCRdb independently ran MiXCR on the 5' RACE reads; one entry per CDR3 protein. The sample holds roughly 250,000 distinct CDR3 sequences, about 7.5% seen once. These data were likewise used in another study, on yellow fever vaccine responses in identical twins.

Source material: CD8+ T cells sorted from blood. The receptor source for this set is a woman aged 18-29 years in good health.

Only a few counts were recorded for this clonotype. The J gene is TRBJ1-1, the V gene TRBV19; D not resolved. From germline, CDR1 is LNHDA and CDR2 SQIVND (reference sequence). Deletions cut 6 bases from V and 1 base from J, with 6 bases between. The CDR3 covers 12 residues. CDR3 DNA sequence: TGTGCCAGTAGCTTGAAGAACACTGAAGCTTTCTTT. Protein: CASSLKNTEAFF.

This clonotype was seen only a few times. J is TRBJ1-5 and V is TRBV4-1; 7 nucleotides align to TRBD1. This CDR3 spans 19 amino acids. From germline, CDR1 is MGHRA and CDR2 YSYEKL. V shed 1 base and J 3 bases; nucleotides not matched to a gene: 15. DNA of the CDR3: TGCGCCAGCAGCCAAGGACCGAACATGGGACAGACCCCCAATCAGCCCCAGCATTTT. It encodes CASSQGPNMGQTPNQPQHF.

The chain combines TRBV5-6 with TRBJ1-1, with 8 bases that match TRBD1. Per germline, CDR1 SGHDT and CDR2 YYEEEE. The J segment lost 10 bases and the V segment lost 4 bases, leaving 6 bases of the junction unmatched. CDR3 size: 12 residues. This CDR3 reads CASSGDDRGAFF. CDR3 nucleotides: TGTGCCAGCAGCGGGGATGACAGGGGAGCTTTCTTT.

The rearrangement links TRBV4-1 to TRBJ1-1; TRBD1 aligns across 8 bases. The V gene's germline CDR1 is MGHRA and CDR2 YSYEKL. Germline trimming cut 6 bases from V and 5 bases from J; bases unmatched to any gene: 8. CDR3 length: 14 residues. The CDR3 region has the DNA TGCGCCAGCAGAACGGACAGGGTGAGTACTGAAGCTTTCTTT. Its translation: CASRTDRVSTEAFF.

This clonotype appeared a few times. The rearrangement uses TRBV28 and TRBJ2-7; TRBD2 aligns across 11 bases. Germline CDR1 reads MDHEN; CDR2 reads SYDVKM. This CDR3 spans 15 amino acids. V gave up 6 bases and J gave up 2 bases; unmatched junction bases: 6. The CDR3 sequence: CASSLGLAEAYEQYF. For the CDR3, the DNA is TGTGCCAGCAGCCTGGGACTAGCGGAAGCCTACGAGCAGTACTTC.

This clonotype qualifies as large. For the CDR3, the DNA is TGTGCCAGCAGTGGAGGCCAGATAGCGCCGGGGGAGCAGTTCTTC. It yields the protein CASSGGQIAPGEQFF. The chain carries TRBV2 and TRBJ2-1; D is perhaps TRBD2 (5 bases). The CDR3 covers 15 residues. CDR1 and CDR2 (germline): SNHLY, FYNNEI. Trimming removed 4 bases at V and 10 bases at J, with 20 bases between. The full variable domain, its missing parts supplied by reference TRBV2 and TRBJ2-1, is EPEVTQTPSHQVTQMGQEVILRCVPISNHLYFYWYRQILGQKVEFLVSFYNNEISEKSEIFDDQFSVERPDGSNFTLKIRSTKLEDSAMYFCASSGGQIAPGEQFFGPGTRLTVL.

The chain recombines TRBV7-6 with TRBJ2-6; D is undetermined. Trimming took off 0 bases at V and 2 bases at J, with 8 bases between the two ends. Germline assignment: CDR1 SGHVS and CDR2 FNYEAQ. This CDR3 comprises 16 residues. As DNA, the CDR3 is TGTGCCAGCAGCTTAGCGCTGGGAACTGGGGCCAACGTCCTGACTTTC. This codes for CASSLALGTGANVLTF.

This clonotype was detected a few times. The rearrangement uses TRBV20-1 and TRBJ2-3; 7 bases fit TRBD2. Per germline, CDR1 DFQATT and CDR2 SNEGSKA (reference sequence). The CDR3 totals 15 residues. The V segment lost 1 base and the J segment 2 bases; nucleotides outside the gene matches: 6. CDR3 protein: CSARAGGGTTDTQYF. The DNA for the CDR3 is TGCAGTGCTAGAGCGGGGGGAGGCACCACAGATACGCAGTATTTT.

This clonotype was picked up many times. This chain joins TRBV28 and TRBJ1-2, with D uncertain. The CDR3 is 15 amino acids. Deletions cut 3 bases from V and 2 bases from J, with 13 bases between. Germline CDR1 MDHEN, CDR2 SYDVKM. DNA for the CDR3: TGTGCCAGCAGTTTCTTCCTGGACGGAAACTATGGCTACACCTTC. Protein sequence: CASSFFLDGNYGYTF.

There are a few counts of this clonotype. The chain couples TRBV10-2 to TRBJ1-6; 10 positions agree with TRBD1. J gave up 9 bases and V 1 base, and 0 bases lay outside the gene matches. Germline lookup yields CDR1 WSHSY and CDR2 SAAADI. The CDR3 has 14 amino acids. CDR3 protein: CASSEWDRGSPLHF. The CDR3 DNA follows: TGCGCCAGCAGTGAGTGGGACAGGGGTTCACCCCTCCACTTT.

This clonotype was observed many times. J is TRBJ2-7 and V is TRBV5-1; D ambiguous. Germline CDR1 reads SGHRS; CDR2 reads YFSETQ. The CDR3 spans 13 residues. V lost 0 bases and J 4 bases, leaving 8 bases between the germline ends. CDR3 residues: CASSLVPLYEQYF. The CDR3 nucleotides read TGCGCCAGCAGCTTGGTACCGCTGTACGAGCAGTACTTC. Using reference TRBV5-1 and TRBJ2-7 for the parts outside the CDR3, the full variable domain is KAGVTQTPRYLIKTRGQQVTLSCSPISGHRSVSWYQQTPGQGLQFLFEYFSETQRNKGNFPGRFSGRQFSNSRSEMNVSTLELGDSALYLCASSLVPLYEQYFGPGTRLTVT.

This clonotype showed up many times. The chain is built from TRBV12-3 or TRBV12-4 and TRBJ2-7; no definite D call. The CDR3 covers 12 residues. V shed 3 bases and J shed 5 bases, with 8 bases lying between them. The CDR3 sequence is CASSFLTHEQYF. The CDR3 nucleotides read TGTGCCAGCAGTTTCTTGACGCACGAGCAGTACTTC.

This clonotype was detected a few times. The rearrangement joins TRBV25-1 to TRBJ2-7, with 9 bases fitting TRBD1. The CDR3 runs 14 residues. Germline CDR1 reads MGHDK; CDR2 reads SYGVNS. The V and J ends lost 3 bases and 5 bases, in that order; junction bases with no gene match: 5. The CDR3 spells CASSDWTGVNEQYF. DNA of the CDR3: TGTGCCAGCAGTGACTGGACAGGGGTAAACGAGCAGTACTTC.

The chain employs TRBV29-1 and TRBJ2-2, with 7 bases aligning to TRBD1. Losses at the gene ends were 5 bases for V and 2 bases for J; bases not matched to a gene: 8. Germline V lookup: CDR1 SQVTM, CDR2 ANQGSEA. The CDR3 contains 15 residues. The CDR3 nucleotides are TGCAGCGTTTGGCCAAAGGGGGCAAACACCGGGGAGCTGTTTTTT. Translation gives CSVWPKGANTGELFF.

This clonotype was found many times. This sequence joins TRBV12-3 or TRBV12-4 and TRBJ1-5; D unresolved. V was shortened by 2 bases and J by 4 bases, with 9 bases between the two germline ends. The length of the CDR3 is 14 residues. DNA for the CDR3: TGTGCCAGCAGTTTACGCCAGGCGAATCAGCCCCAGCATTTT. Amino acids: CASSLRQANQPQHF.

This clonotype was detected many times. This chain links TRBV5-1 with TRBJ1-2, with D maybe TRBD1 (6 bases). With 3 bases removed from V and 7 bases from J, the gap between germline ends came to 22 bases. Germline V gives CDR1 SGHRS, CDR2 YFSETQ. The CDR3 contains 16 residues. The CDR3 DNA follows: TGCGCCAGCAGCTACCGGACAGTTCACAGTTTGACTGGCTACACCTTC. It is translated as CASSYRTVHSLTGYTF.

This clonotype appeared many times. The chain couples TRBV27 to TRBJ1-1; D remains unclear. Germline loops: CDR1 MNHEY, CDR2 SMNVEV (reference sequence). V was pared by 7 bases and J by 4 bases, with 7 bases between. The CDR3 is made up of 11 amino acids. CDR3 protein: CASMEGTEAFF. In nucleotides, the CDR3 is TGTGCCAGCATGGAGGGCACTGAAGCTTTCTTT.

V and J are TRBV4-1 and TRBJ2-1, with 11 bases aligning to TRBD2. Germline V gives CDR1 MGHRA, CDR2 YSYEKL. The length of the CDR3 is 13 residues. The V segment lost 5 bases and the J segment 12 bases; nucleotides outside the gene matches: 6. The CDR3 nucleotides read TGCGCCAGCAGCGCACTAGCGGGAGCGGTGCAGTTCTTC. This gives the protein CASSALAGAVQFF.

The sample holds a few counts of this clonotype. The J gene is TRBJ2-2, the V gene TRBV7-8, with 7 bases matching TRBD2. The ends lost 1 base at V and 1 base at J; junction bases unmatched: 6. The CDR3 is made up of 17 amino acids. The V gene's germline CDR1 is SGHVS and CDR2 FQNEAQ. The CDR3 DNA reads TGTGCCAGCAGCTTAGTTCCGGCTAGCGGGAACACCGGGGAGCTGTTTTTT. As protein: CASSLVPASGNTGELFF. Full variable domain (remainder filled in from reference TRBV7-8 and TRBJ2-2): GAGVSQSPRYKVAKRGQDVALRCDPISGHVSLFWYQQALGQGPEFLTYFQNEAQLDKSGLPSDRFFAERPEGSVSTLKIQRTQQEDSAVYLCASSLVPASGNTGELFFGEGSRLTVL.

This clonotype was detected ten times or more. The chain recombines TRBV10-2 with TRBJ1-5, with D perhaps TRBD1 (5 bases). Germline loops: CDR1 WSHSY, CDR2 SAAADI. V was shortened by 0 bases and J by 5 bases, with 11 bases between the two germline ends. CDR3 length equals 15 residues. CDR3 protein: CASSESRGWDQPQHF. In nucleotides, the CDR3 is TGCGCCAGCAGTGAGTCGAGGGGCTGGGATCAGCCCCAGCATTTT.

This clonotype appeared many times. The chain carries TRBV25-1 and TRBJ1-5; D gene uncertain. This CDR3 has 13 amino acids. V lost 3 bases and J 3 bases, leaving 6 bases between the germline ends. Looked up from germline, CDR1 is MGHDK and CDR2 is SYGVNS. The CDR3 DNA follows: TGTGCCAGCAGTGACAGTCTCAATCAGCCCCAGCATTTT. Translation: CASSDSLNQPQHF.

This clonotype has more than one count but fewer than ten. The chain uses TRBV6-5 and TRBJ1-2; D is perhaps TRBD1 (5 bases). Per germline, CDR1 MNHEY and CDR2 SVGAGI. The length of the CDR3 is 12 residues. V was clipped by 6 bases and J by 4 bases, with 9 bases between them. The chain's CDR3 is CASSRGTYGYTF. DNA for the CDR3: TGTGCCAGCAGCCGAGGGACCTATGGCTACACCTTC.